Shown below are 27 T cell receptor beta chains from a single sample sequenced in a study of blood T cell repertoires in COVID-19. This table comes from immunoSEQ multiplex PCR, and its TCRdb copy is limited to in-frame clones, with some not included. The table shows roughly 220,000 clones, with 80% to 90% occurring only once. Sequences were obtained from PBMCs or T cells enriched from blood (not recorded which). The receptor source for this set is a woman aged 18-29 years in a cohort exposed to, infected with or recovered from COVID-19 (not recorded which).

V is TRBV12-5 and J is TRBJ1-3; no firm D call. Trimming stripped 7 bases from V and 2 bases from J, with 15 bases between. This CDR3 region has 15 residues. Germline values: CDR1 LGHNT, CDR2 FRNRAP. This chain's CDR3 is CASAVGMGTGNTIYF. The CDR3 nucleotides are TGTGCTAGTGCCGTGGGTATGGGCACTGGAAACACCATATATTTT.

This clone was seen only once. This chain joins TRBV10-3 and TRBJ1-2; TRBD1 matches 10 bases. Looked up from germline, CDR1 is ENHRY and CDR2 is SYGVKD. This CDR3 is built from 14 residues. V lost 8 bases and J lost 6; bases outside the gene matches: 9. The CDR3 region is CAIGRQGAFDGYTF. In nucleotides, the CDR3 is TGTGCCATCGGACGACAGGGGGCGTTCGATGGCTACACCTTC.

CDR3 bases: TGTGCCAGCAGTTTATCCGGGACAGGGAGGGCCAGTACGCAGTATTTT. It yields the protein CASSLSGTGRASTQYF. The chain links TRBV28 to TRBJ2-3; 9 bases align to TRBD1. CDR3 length: 16 residues. V shed 1 base, J shed 8 bases, and the junction held 10 bases outside the gene matches. The germline gives CDR1 MDHEN, CDR2 SYDVKM. The full variable domain, completed using reference TRBV28 and TRBJ2-3, is DVKVTQSSRYLVKRTGEKVFLECVQDMDHENMFWYRQDPGLGLRLIYFSYDVKMKEKGDIPEGYSVSREKKERFSLILESASTNQTSMYLCASSLSGTGRASTQYFGPGTRLTVL.

The sample holds many counts of this clone. V usage is TRBV2 and J usage is TRBJ2-1; no firm D call. Germline CDR1 SNHLY, CDR2 FYNNEI. This CDR3 has 13 amino acids. The V gene lost 3 bases and the J gene lost 1 base, with 4 bases spanning the gap. Here the CDR3 reads CASSDVSYNEQFF. The CDR3 nucleotides are TGTGCCAGCAGTGACGTTTCCTACAATGAGCAGTTCTTC.

V gene TRBV5-1 combines with J gene TRBJ1-2; D ambiguous. The germline V gene encodes CDR1 SGHRS and CDR2 YFSETQ. Trimming stripped 2 bases from V and 8 bases from J, with 19 bases between. The CDR3 has 15 residues. CDR3 DNA sequence: TGCGCCAGCAGCTTAGGTACAGCACTCGAGGGAGGCTACACCTTC. It is translated as CASSLGTALEGGYTF. The full variable domain, completed using reference TRBV5-1 and TRBJ1-2, is KAGVTQTPRYLIKTRGQQVTLSCSPISGHRSVSWYQQTPGQGLQFLFEYFSETQRNKGNFPGRFSGRQFSNSRSEMNVSTLELGDSALYLCASSLGTALEGGYTFGSGTRLTVV.

This chain's CDR3 is CASSRPEDWEETQYF. The DNA of the CDR3 is TGTGCCAGCAGCCGACCGGAGGACTGGGAAGAGACCCAGTACTTC. J is TRBJ2-5 and V is TRBV3-1 (or the pseudogene TRBV3-2), with a weak D call TRBD2 (5 bases). V dropped 4 bases and J dropped 3 bases, with 15 bases sitting between them. CDR3 size: 15 residues. From germline, CDR1 is LGHDT and CDR2 YNNKEL (reference sequence).

The V call is TRBV27, the J call TRBJ2-5; TRBD2 agrees at 7 bases. The CDR3 has 13 residues. Germline V lookup: CDR1 MNHEY, CDR2 SMNVEV (reference sequence). With 7 bases clipped from V and 8 bases from J, the junction kept 10 bases outside the gene matches. The CDR3, as DNA: TGTGCCAGCACCCTCAGTGGCGGGGGAACCCAGTACTTC. Translation: CASTLSGGGTQYF.

The V and J genes are TRBV6-1 and TRBJ1-1; D gene ambiguous. The V and J ends lost 2 bases and 0 bases respectively, with 4 bases between them. The CDR3 is 13 amino acids. Germline V CDR1 and CDR2: MNHNS, SASEGT. CDR3 nucleotides: TGTGCCAGCAGTGAACATTTGAACACTGAAGCTTTCTTT. Encoded protein: CASSEHLNTEAFF.

The V call is TRBV2, the J call TRBJ1-4; a possible D gene is TRBD1 (5 bases). Germline V lookup: CDR1 SNHLY, CDR2 FYNNEI. V was trimmed by 4 bases and J by 7 bases, leaving 10 bases between them. The CDR3 loop spans 13 amino acids. The CDR3 here is CASSVQGGEKLFF. The CDR3 DNA reads TGTGCCAGCAGTGTTCAGGGCGGTGAAAAACTGTTTTTT.

The CDR3, as DNA: TGTGCCAGCAGAGAAACACCAGTTGAAGCTTTCTTT. This gives the protein CASRETPVEAFF. The V call is TRBV2, the J call TRBJ1-1; D remains ambiguous. V dropped 6 bases and J dropped 7 bases, with 12 bases sitting between them. The length of the CDR3 is 12 residues. CDR1 SNHLY and CDR2 FYNNEI come from the germline V gene.

V is TRBV28 and J is TRBJ1-1; perhaps TRBD1 as D (5 bases). The germline V and J ends were trimmed by 8 bases and 5 bases, with 18 bases remaining between them. The germline V gene has CDR1 MDHEN and CDR2 SYDVKM. The CDR3 is 14 residues long. CDR3 loop: CASGGDARRTEAFF. CDR3 sequence (DNA): TGTGCCAGCGGAGGGGACGCACGGAGGACTGAAGCTTTCTTT.

CDR3 DNA sequence: TGTGCCAGTAGTATCCAGGGATCCTACTATGGCTACACCTTC. Its protein is CASSIQGSYYGYTF. The chain combines TRBV19 with TRBJ1-2, with TRBD1 as a possible D gene (5 bases). Trimming removed 3 bases from V and 3 bases from J, with 11 bases in between. CDR3 length: 14 amino acids. Germline V gene lookup returns CDR1 LNHDA and CDR2 SQIVND (reference sequence).

The chain combines TRBV2 with TRBJ1-2; TRBD1 matches 7 bases. V gave up 5 bases and J gave up 6 bases; unmatched junction bases: 6. The CDR3 covers 13 residues. From germline, CDR1 is SNHLY and CDR2 FYNNEI. The CDR3 nucleotides read TGTGCCAGCAGTCCACAGGGGTCAAATGGCTACACCTTC. It codes for CASSPQGSNGYTF.

For this clone: The sample contains more than one DNA sequence encoding this CDR3. The J gene is TRBJ1-1, the V gene TRBV9, with a weak D call TRBD1 (6 bases). In germline, CDR1 is SGDLS, CDR2 YYNGEE. The CDR3 is 13 residues long. V lost 3 bases to trimming and J lost 2 bases, with 8 bases between them. CDR3 amino acids: CASSEQGNTEAFF. The CDR3, as DNA: TGTGCCAGCAGCGAACAGGGCAACACTGAAGCTTTCTTT.

J is TRBJ1-1 and V is TRBV5-4, with D possibly being TRBD1 (5 bases). This CDR3 has 18 residues. Germline CDR1 and CDR2: SGHNT and YYREEE (reference sequence). V was shortened by 3 bases and J by 1 base, with 22 bases between the two germline ends. The CDR3 DNA sequence: TGTGCCAGCAGCTCAAACCTCGGGGGGACCATAAAGAACACTGAAGCTTTCTTT. As protein: CASSSNLGGTIKNTEAFF.

The chain couples TRBV7-9 to TRBJ1-1; the D gene is possibly TRBD1 (5 bases). V dropped 5 bases and J dropped 0 bases, with 13 bases sitting between them. Germline values: CDR1 SEHNR, CDR2 FQNEAQ (reference sequence). CDR3 length: 15 residues. The CDR3 DNA is TGTGCCAGCAGCCCTGTAATAGGGGTGAACACTGAAGCTTTCTTT. Translated: CASSPVIGVNTEAFF.

The chain recombines TRBV10-2 with TRBJ1-3, with D hard to call. This CDR3 region has 14 residues. Trimming stripped 5 bases from V and 0 bases from J, with 8 bases between. Per the germline V gene, CDR1 is WSHSY and CDR2 is SAAADI. The CDR3 here is CASSSADSGNTIYF. Here the CDR3 DNA reads TGCGCCAGCAGTTCAGCGGACTCTGGAAACACCATATATTTT.

This chain uses TRBV5-6 with TRBJ2-1; tentatively, D is TRBD1 (5 bases). The germline gives CDR1 SGHDT, CDR2 YYEEEE. The CDR3 is 14 residues long. V was shortened by 1 base and J by 5 bases, with 10 bases between the two germline ends. The CDR3 nucleotides read TGTGCCAGCAGCTTGAGACAGACCGACAATGAGCAGTTCTTC. Its translation is CASSLRQTDNEQFF.

This sequence joins TRBV6-6 and TRBJ1-3; D perhaps matches TRBD1 (5 bases). The CDR3 length is 15 residues. Germline CDR1 is MNHNY and CDR2 is SVGAGI (reference sequence). V shed 3 bases and J shed 3 bases, with 12 bases lying between them. CDR3 in amino acids: CASSYSVGDGNTIYF. CDR3 coding DNA: TGTGCCAGCAGTTATTCGGTAGGGGATGGAAACACCATATATTTT.

This clone appeared a few times. J is TRBJ2-7 and V is TRBV7-8; D not resolved. The CDR3 has 12 residues. Germline V lookup: CDR1 SGHVS, CDR2 FQNEAQ. Trimming cost V 5 bases and J 4 bases, with 9 bases left between them. Here the CDR3 reads CASSPYGYEQYF. Here the CDR3 DNA reads TGTGCCAGCAGCCCTTACGGGTACGAGCAGTACTTC. The full variable domain, in which reference TRBV7-8 and TRBJ2-7 provide the parts outside the CDR3, is GAGVSQSPRYKVAKRGQDVALRCDPISGHVSLFWYQQALGQGPEFLTYFQNEAQLDKSGLPSDRFFAERPEGSVSTLKIQRTQQEDSAVYLCASSPYGYEQYFGPGTRLTVT.

This sequence joins TRBV28 and TRBJ1-3; TRBD1 matches 7 bases. CDR3 length: 15 amino acids. Per the germline V gene, CDR1 is MDHEN and CDR2 is SYDVKM. With 7 bases clipped from V and 6 bases from J, the junction kept 12 bases outside the gene matches. CDR3: CASIERDKGANTIYF. The CDR3 DNA sequence: TGTGCCAGCATCGAAAGGGACAAGGGGGCAAACACCATATATTTT.

This chain links TRBV11-1 with TRBJ1-2, with 7 bases aligning to TRBD1. V shed 5 bases and J 2 bases; nucleotides not matched to a gene: 5. The CDR3 length is 14 residues. Looked up from germline, CDR1 is SGHAT and CDR2 is FQDESV (reference sequence). The DNA for the CDR3 is TGTGCCAGCAGCCCAACGACAGGGAACTATGGCTACACCTTC. It encodes CASSPTTGNYGYTF.

The chain carries TRBV7-9 and TRBJ1-1, with D uncertain. The CDR3 spans 13 residues. Trimming took 3 bases from V and 4 from J, leaving 9 bases between them. Germline CDR1 reads SEHNR; CDR2 reads FQNEAQ (reference sequence). The CDR3 is CASSFEGGTEAFF. The CDR3 bases are TGTGCCAGCAGCTTCGAGGGCGGCACTGAAGCTTTCTTT.

The genes are TRBV19 and TRBJ1-5, with a weak D call TRBD1 (5 bases). This CDR3 has 14 amino acids. CDR1 LNHDA and CDR2 SQIVND come from the germline V gene (reference sequence). The V end was cut by 7 bases, the J end by 3 bases, with 13 bases between. This chain's CDR3 is CASTHQGDNQPQHF. In DNA, the CDR3 is TGTGCCAGTACTCATCAAGGGGACAATCAGCCCCAGCATTTT.

The rearrangement uses TRBV5-4 and TRBJ1-6; 7 bases line up with TRBD1. Germline loops: CDR1 SGHNT, CDR2 YYREEE (reference sequence). The CDR3 is 15 amino acids. V lost 0 bases to trimming and J lost 7 bases; unmatched junction nucleotides: 4. The CDR3 reads CASSLEGRGNSPLHF. CDR3 sequence (DNA): TGTGCCAGCAGCTTGGAGGGCAGGGGGAATTCACCCCTCCACTTT.

This chain uses TRBV2 with TRBJ2-4, with D uncertain. There are 14 residues in the CDR3. Per germline, CDR1 SNHLY and CDR2 FYNNEI. The V end was cut by 6 bases, the J end by 3 bases, with 12 bases between. In DNA form, the CDR3 reads TGTGCCAGCAGCGAGGTAGTAGACAAAAACATTCAGTACTTC. Its translation is CASSEVVDKNIQYF.

This clone was counted a single time. This chain uses TRBV7-2 with TRBJ1-1; TRBD1 agrees at 7 bases. The germline CDR1 and CDR2 sequences are SGHTA and FQGNSA. CDR3 length: 15 amino acids. J gave up 1 base and V 3 bases, and 5 bases lay outside the gene matches. In DNA, the CDR3 is TGTGCCAGCAGCTTGAACAGGGGAGGGAACACTGAAGCTTTCTTT. It encodes CASSLNRGGNTEAFF.